These 27 T cell receptor beta chains were all obtained from the same sample, sequenced in a study of blood T cell repertoires in COVID-19. Sequencing was performed with immunoSEQ multiplex PCR; in TCRdb, only in-frame clones are kept and a portion is missing. The repertoire holds around 220,000 clones, about 90% seen once, with under 2.5% in the top ten. The sample taken for sequencing was peripheral blood. The receptors derive from a man in his forties or fifties with active or convalescent COVID-19.

This rearrangement joins TRBV28 to TRBJ1-1; D gene unclear. This CDR3 has 14 residues. CDR1 is MDHEN, CDR2 SYDVKM, per germline. The germline V and J ends were trimmed by 2 bases and 10 bases, with 17 bases remaining between them. CDR3 amino acids: CASSLSRGLGRAFF. CDR3 in DNA: TGTGCCAGCAGTTTAAGTCGGGGATTAGGTCGAGCTTTCTTT.

The CDR3 sequence is CASSPGSANTEAFF. The CDR3 DNA reads TGCGCCAGCAGCCCGGGTAGCGCGAACACTGAAGCTTTCTTT. The chain uses TRBV5-1 and TRBJ1-1; D remains unclear. CDR3 size: 14 residues. Germline CDR1 SGHRS, CDR2 YFSETQ. Trimming pared 4 bases from V and 1 base from J, leaving 11 bases between.

The J gene is TRBJ1-1, the V gene TRBV28; the D gene is possibly TRBD1 (5 bases). Trimming pared 7 bases from V and 1 base from J, leaving 16 bases between. The CDR3 length is 15 residues. Germline CDR1 reads MDHEN; CDR2 reads SYDVKM. The CDR3 region has the DNA TGTGCCAGCACCACCATTCGGGGGGGGAACACTGAAGCTTTCTTT. Translated: CASTTIRGGNTEAFF.

V and J are TRBV3-1 (or the pseudogene TRBV3-2) and TRBJ2-7; D may be TRBD2 (5 bases). Germline V CDR1 and CDR2: LGHDT, YNNKEL (reference sequence). Between the trimmed V and J ends, which lost 0 bases and 5 bases, there was a span of 17 bases. The CDR3 sequence is 16 residues long. The CDR3, as DNA: TGTGCCAGCAGCCAAGATCGAGGGCTAGTCGGCGACGAGCAGTACTTC. It yields the protein CASSQDRGLVGDEQYF.

The chain is built from TRBV19 and TRBJ1-6; 8 bases align to TRBD1. V shed 5 bases, J shed 7 bases, and the junction held 7 bases outside the gene matches. The CDR3 spans 15 residues. Germline values: CDR1 LNHDA, CDR2 SQIVND (reference sequence). The CDR3 DNA reads as TGTGCCAGTAGTTCCACCCCAGGGGGCAATTCACCCCTCCACTTT. This sequence encodes CASSSTPGGNSPLHF.

The chain is built from TRBV9 and TRBJ1-3; D possibly corresponds to TRBD1 (6 bases). This CDR3 has 16 residues. CDR1 is SGDLS and CDR2 is YYNGEE in the germline V gene. Trimming took 0 bases from V and 3 from J, leaving 13 bases between them. The CDR3 spells CASSVGGTLGGNTIYF. The DNA for the CDR3 is TGTGCCAGCAGCGTAGGAGGGACACTAGGTGGAAACACCATATATTTT.

The chain recombines TRBV4-1 with TRBJ1-1, with D possibly matching TRBD1 (6 bases). Trimming took 1 base from V and 7 from J, leaving 13 bases between them. The CDR3 is 14 amino acids. Germline loops: CDR1 MGHRA, CDR2 YSYEKL. CDR3 nucleotide sequence: TGCGCCAGCAGCCAAGTACGACAGGACAGTGAAGCTTTCTTT. Its translation: CASSQVRQDSEAFF.

V usage is TRBV5-3 and J usage is TRBJ2-5; 13 nucleotides match TRBD2. TRBV5-3 is recorded as an ORF, its role being uncertain. Trimming removed 4 bases from V and 2 bases from J; junction bases left unmatched: 14. The CDR3 is made up of 19 amino acids. Here the CDR3 DNA reads TGTGCCAGAAGCCTCGGGACTAGCGGGGTGTACCTAACACAAGAGACCCAGTACTTC. This encodes CARSLGTSGVYLTQETQYF.

This clone is a singleton in its sample. This chain joins TRBV7-2 and TRBJ1-1, with D possibly matching TRBD1 (6 bases). This CDR3 has 15 amino acids. The germline CDR1 and CDR2 sequences are SGHTA and FQGNSA. V lost 1 base to trimming and J lost 4 bases, with 13 bases between them. CDR3 in amino acids: CASSLVTRGVTEAFF. Here the CDR3 DNA reads TGTGCCAGCAGCTTAGTGACCAGGGGAGTCACTGAAGCTTTCTTT.

The chain couples TRBV19 to TRBJ2-7; no firm D call. From germline, CDR1 is LNHDA and CDR2 SQIVND (reference sequence). The CDR3 has 12 amino acids. Trimming removed 2 bases at V and 3 bases at J, with 5 bases between. CDR3 residues: CASSINGYEQYF. For the CDR3, the DNA is TGTGCCAGTAGTATAAACGGCTACGAGCAGTACTTC.

The rearrangement uses TRBV4-2 and TRBJ2-7, with a tentative D call TRBD2 (6 bases). The CDR3 is made up of 15 amino acids. Germline V gene sequence: CDR1 LGHNA, CDR2 YNFKEQ. Deletions cut 2 bases from V and 2 bases from J, with 13 bases between. CDR3 protein: CASSQLLAAAYEQYF. The CDR3, as DNA: TGTGCCAGCAGCCAACTACTAGCAGCAGCCTACGAGCAGTACTTC.

For the CDR3, the DNA is TGTGCCAGCAGTTTATCGGGACAGGGGGCCTACGAGCAGTACTTC. Amino acid sequence: CASSLSGQGAYEQYF. V is TRBV27 and J is TRBJ2-7; 11 nucleotides agree with TRBD1. This CDR3 contains 15 residues. Germline trimming cut 0 bases from V and 2 bases from J; bases unmatched to any gene: 0. Germline CDR1 MNHEY, CDR2 SMNVEV (reference sequence).

This clone was found once. This sequence joins TRBV4-1 and TRBJ1-5; TRBD1 is a possible D gene (6 bases). Per the germline V gene, CDR1 is MGHRA and CDR2 is YSYEKL. The CDR3 contains 14 residues. Trimming took off 0 bases at V and 4 bases at J, with 7 bases between the two ends. DNA for the CDR3: TGCGCCAGCAGCCAAGATGGACAGAATCAGCCCCAGCATTTT. It translates to CASSQDGQNQPQHF.

The chain combines TRBV19 with TRBJ1-2, with D maybe TRBD1 (6 bases). Germline values: CDR1 LNHDA, CDR2 SQIVND (reference sequence). The CDR3 sequence is 16 residues long. Trimming took 5 bases from V and 6 from J, leaving 22 bases between them. This CDR3 reads CASSLRQVGFSDGYTF. In DNA form, the CDR3 reads TGTGCCAGTAGTCTCCGACAGGTTGGATTTAGTGATGGCTACACCTTC.

The chain couples TRBV21-1 to TRBJ1-1; the table's D gene call, TRBD1, was not cross checked with the DNA. TRBV21-1 is a pseudogene segment. This CDR3 region has 16 residues. CDR3 protein: CASARDRGRLGTEAFF. As DNA, the CDR3 is TGTGCCAGTGCAAGGGACAGGGGGCGTCTGGGAACTGAAGCTTTCTTT.

The chain joins TRBV27 to TRBJ1-1; 10 nucleotides align to TRBD1. This CDR3 is built from 15 residues. With V trimmed by 2 bases and J by 4 bases, 4 bases remained unmatched. In germline, CDR1 is MNHEY, CDR2 SMNVEV (reference sequence). CDR3 DNA sequence: TGTGCCAGCAGTTTACGGACAGGGGGGGTCACTGAAGCTTTCTTT. It specifies CASSLRTGGVTEAFF.

This clone was seen once. The rearrangement links TRBV29-1 to TRBJ2-3; 11 positions match TRBD2. Germline assignment: CDR1 SQVTM and CDR2 ANQGSEA. The CDR3 contains 16 residues. Trimming removed 6 bases from V and 4 bases from J; junction bases left unmatched: 12. CDR3 coding DNA: TGCAGCGTGAAGGGAAGACTAGCGGGATTGTCAGATACGCAGTATTTT. Translating gives CSVKGRLAGLSDTQYF.

V usage is TRBV7-8 and J usage is TRBJ2-3; 10 nucleotides match TRBD2. J gave up 5 bases and V 4 bases, and 6 bases lay outside the gene matches. Germline V lookup: CDR1 SGHVS, CDR2 FQNEAQ. The CDR3 spans 15 residues. In nucleotides, the CDR3 is TGTGCCAGCAGCTACCCGAGCGGGAGGGTAGATACGCAGTATTTT. Translated: CASSYPSGRVDTQYF.

This rearrangement joins TRBV3-1 (or the pseudogene TRBV3-2) to TRBJ1-6, with D hard to call. The CDR3 consists of 15 residues. Per the germline V gene, CDR1 is LGHDT and CDR2 is YNNKEL (reference sequence). Trimming stripped 0 bases from V and 7 bases from J, with 10 bases between. CDR3 in amino acids: CASSQDWAENSPLHF. CDR3 bases: TGTGCCAGCAGCCAAGATTGGGCAGAGAATTCACCCCTCCACTTT.

The chain links TRBV5-1 to TRBJ2-3, with a possible D match to TRBD2 (5 bases). There are 13 residues in the CDR3. Germline-derived CDR1 and CDR2 are SGHRS and YFSETQ. V lost 3 bases and J lost 3, with 8 bases in between. The CDR3 DNA is TGCGCCAGCAGCTACGGGGTGACAGATACGCAGTATTTT. It translates to CASSYGVTDTQYF.

This chain links TRBV7-9 with TRBJ2-3; TRBD1 matches 8 bases. Germline assignment: CDR1 SEHNR and CDR2 FQNEAQ (reference sequence). This CDR3 is 16 amino acids long. V shed 5 bases and J 5 bases; nucleotides not matched to a gene: 12. The DNA for the CDR3 is TGTGCCAGCAGCCCCTCCCGGGACAGGATTAGAGATACGCAGTATTTT. This gives the protein CASSPSRDRIRDTQYF.

The chain has TRBV29-1 and TRBJ2-2; TRBD2 matches 9 bases. Per the germline V gene, CDR1 is SQVTM and CDR2 is ANQGSEA. The CDR3 covers 13 residues. The V segment lost 8 bases and the J segment 8 bases; nucleotides outside the gene matches: 9. CDR3 in DNA: TGCAGCTATTCCCGAGCGGGAGGAGGGGAGCTGTTTTTT. It codes for CSYSRAGGGELFF.

This chain joins TRBV5-4 and TRBJ1-2, with 7 bases lining up with TRBD1. The CDR3 runs 14 residues. Germline trimming cut 4 bases from V and 7 bases from J; bases unmatched to any gene: 10. Germline CDR1 is SGHNT and CDR2 is YYREEE (reference sequence). The CDR3 here is CASSDGTASVGYTF. The CDR3 DNA reads as TGTGCCAGCAGCGACGGGACAGCCTCCGTTGGCTACACCTTC.

This clone was detected once. J is TRBJ2-5 and V is TRBV4-2, with D tentatively TRBD2 (6 bases). V was shortened by 4 bases and J by 3 bases, with 9 bases between the two germline ends. The germline V gene encodes CDR1 LGHNA and CDR2 YNFKEQ. This CDR3 contains 13 residues. CDR3 nucleotide sequence: TGTGCCAGCAGCCCGGGACTCGAAGAGACCCAGTACTTC. Its translation is CASSPGLEETQYF.

The chain is built from TRBV6-4 and TRBJ1-1; 7 bases align to TRBD1. CDR1 and CDR2 from the germline V gene are MRHNA and SNTAGT. The junction had 4 bases not matched to a gene; V was cut back by 0 bases and J by 3 bases. The CDR3 consists of 15 residues. CDR3 protein: CASSDSSGGYTEAFF. CDR3 DNA: TGTGCCAGCAGTGACTCGTCAGGGGGATACACTGAAGCTTTCTTT.

This chain links TRBV28 with TRBJ2-7; D is possibly TRBD2 (5 bases). This CDR3 has 13 residues. V shed 2 bases and J shed 6 bases, with 11 bases lying between them. Germline lookup yields CDR1 MDHEN and CDR2 SYDVKM. DNA of the CDR3: TGTGCCAGCAGTTTAATCGAACGGGGCGAGCAGTACTTC. Translating it yields CASSLIERGEQYF. Drawing the rest from reference TRBV28 and TRBJ2-7, the complete variable domain is DVKVTQSSRYLVKRTGEKVFLECVQDMDHENMFWYRQDPGLGLRLIYFSYDVKMKEKGDIPEGYSVSREKKERFSLILESASTNQTSMYLCASSLIERGEQYFGPGTRLTVT.

The gene calls are TRBV5-5 and TRBJ1-5; TRBD1 is a possible D gene (5 bases). This CDR3 is 15 amino acids long. Germline assignment: CDR1 SGHKS and CDR2 YYEKEE (reference sequence). The V end was cut by 0 bases, the J end by 6 bases, with 13 bases between. The chain's CDR3 is CASSLEQASSQPQHF. The CDR3 DNA sequence: TGTGCCAGCAGCTTGGAACAGGCTTCAAGTCAGCCCCAGCATTTT.